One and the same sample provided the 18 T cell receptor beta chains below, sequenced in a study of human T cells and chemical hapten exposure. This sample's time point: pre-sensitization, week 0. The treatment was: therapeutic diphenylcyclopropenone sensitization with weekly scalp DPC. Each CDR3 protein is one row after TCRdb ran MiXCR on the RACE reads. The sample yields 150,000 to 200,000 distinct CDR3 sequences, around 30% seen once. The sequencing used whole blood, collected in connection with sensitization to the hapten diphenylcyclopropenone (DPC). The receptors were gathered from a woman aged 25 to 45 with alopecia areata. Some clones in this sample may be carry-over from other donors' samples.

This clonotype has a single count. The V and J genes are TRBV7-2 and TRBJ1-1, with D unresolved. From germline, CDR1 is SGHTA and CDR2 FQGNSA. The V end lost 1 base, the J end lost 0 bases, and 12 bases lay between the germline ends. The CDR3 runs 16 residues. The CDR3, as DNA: TGTGCCAGCAGCTTAGGGTCCGCGGGCTTGAACACTGAAGCTTTCTTT. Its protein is CASSLGSAGLNTEAFF.

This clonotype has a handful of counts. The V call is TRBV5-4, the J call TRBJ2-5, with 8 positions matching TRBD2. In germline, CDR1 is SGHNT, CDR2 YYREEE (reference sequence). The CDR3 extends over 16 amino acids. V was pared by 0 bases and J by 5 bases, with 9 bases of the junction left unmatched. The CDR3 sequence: CASSLEWRGVPETQYF. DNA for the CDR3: TGTGCCAGCAGCTTGGAGTGGCGGGGGGTTCCGGAGACCCAGTACTTC.

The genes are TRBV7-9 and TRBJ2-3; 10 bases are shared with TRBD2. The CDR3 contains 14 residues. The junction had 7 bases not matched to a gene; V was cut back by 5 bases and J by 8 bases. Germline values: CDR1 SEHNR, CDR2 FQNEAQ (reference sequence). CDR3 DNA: TGTGCCAGCAGCCCCAGCGGGGGGGAGGGTACGCAGTATTTT. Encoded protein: CASSPSGGEGTQYF.

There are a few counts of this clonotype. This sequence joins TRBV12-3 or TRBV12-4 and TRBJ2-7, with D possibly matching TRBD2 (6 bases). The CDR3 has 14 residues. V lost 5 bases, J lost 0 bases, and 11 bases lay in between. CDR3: CASSPRGLSYEQYF. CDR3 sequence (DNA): TGTGCCAGCAGTCCTCGGGGACTCTCCTACGAGCAGTACTTC.

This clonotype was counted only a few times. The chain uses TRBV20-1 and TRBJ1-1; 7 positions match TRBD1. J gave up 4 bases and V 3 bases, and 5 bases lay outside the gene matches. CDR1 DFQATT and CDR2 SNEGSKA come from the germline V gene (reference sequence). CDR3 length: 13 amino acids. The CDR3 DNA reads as TGCAGTGCTAGTACAGGGGAAGGCACTGAAGCTTTCTTT. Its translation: CSASTGEGTEAFF.

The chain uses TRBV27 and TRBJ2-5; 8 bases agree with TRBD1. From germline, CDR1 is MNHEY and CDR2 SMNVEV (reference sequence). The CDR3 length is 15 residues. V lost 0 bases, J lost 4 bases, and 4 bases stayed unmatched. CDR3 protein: CASSLSAGGLETQYF. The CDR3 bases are TGTGCCAGCAGTTTATCGGCAGGGGGCTTAGAGACCCAGTACTTC.

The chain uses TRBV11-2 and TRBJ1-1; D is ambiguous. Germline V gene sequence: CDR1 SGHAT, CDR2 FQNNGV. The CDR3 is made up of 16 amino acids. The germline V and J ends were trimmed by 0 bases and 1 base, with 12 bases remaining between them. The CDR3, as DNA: TGTGCCAGCAGCTTAGATCTAAGGATCGGGAACACTGAAGCTTTCTTT. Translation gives CASSLDLRIGNTEAFF.

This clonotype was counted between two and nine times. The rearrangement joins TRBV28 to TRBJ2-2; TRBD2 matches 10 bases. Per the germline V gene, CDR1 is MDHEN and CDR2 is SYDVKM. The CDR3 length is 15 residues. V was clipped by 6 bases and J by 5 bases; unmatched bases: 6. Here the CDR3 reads CASSPPSGRTGELFF. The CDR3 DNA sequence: TGTGCCAGCAGCCCCCCTAGCGGGAGAACCGGGGAGCTGTTTTTT.

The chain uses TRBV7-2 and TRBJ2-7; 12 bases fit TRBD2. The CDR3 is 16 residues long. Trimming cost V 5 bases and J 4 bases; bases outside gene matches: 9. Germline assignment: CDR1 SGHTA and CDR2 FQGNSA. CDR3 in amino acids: CASSPRGLAGSYEQYF. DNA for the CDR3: TGTGCCAGCAGCCCACGGGGACTAGCGGGTTCATACGAGCAGTACTTC.

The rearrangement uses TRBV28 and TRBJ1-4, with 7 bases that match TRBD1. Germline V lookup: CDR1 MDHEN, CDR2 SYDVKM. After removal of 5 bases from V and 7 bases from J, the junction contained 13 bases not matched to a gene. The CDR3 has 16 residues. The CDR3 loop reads CASSVVMGTVTEKLFF. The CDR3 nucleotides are TGTGCCAGCAGTGTGGTTATGGGGACAGTCACTGAAAAACTGTTTTTT.

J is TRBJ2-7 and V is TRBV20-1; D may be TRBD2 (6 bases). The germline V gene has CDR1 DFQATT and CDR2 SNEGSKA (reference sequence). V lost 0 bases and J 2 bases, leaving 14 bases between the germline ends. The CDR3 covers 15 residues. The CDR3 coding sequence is TGCAGTGCTAGAGAGAGGCTAGCGAGTACCTACGAGCAGTACTTC. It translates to CSARERLASTYEQYF.

As DNA, the CDR3 is TGTGCCAGCAGCGTTAGCGGGGGGCTCAATGAGCAGTTCTTC. Translating gives CASSVSGGLNEQFF. The genes are TRBV9 and TRBJ2-1; 10 positions match TRBD2. The V gene end was trimmed by 2 bases and the J gene end by 6 bases; junction bases not matched to a gene: 2. Germline V gene sequence: CDR1 SGDLS, CDR2 YYNGEE. The length of the CDR3 is 14 residues.

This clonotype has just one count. CDR3 loop: CASSITGSQPQHF. CDR3 DNA: TGTGCCAGTAGTATCACAGGCTCCCAGCCCCAGCATTTT. V is TRBV19 and J is TRBJ1-5; possible D gene TRBD1, 5 bases. Looked up from germline, CDR1 is LNHDA and CDR2 is SQIVND (reference sequence). Trimming removed 3 bases from V and 7 bases from J, with 10 bases in between. The CDR3 totals 13 residues.

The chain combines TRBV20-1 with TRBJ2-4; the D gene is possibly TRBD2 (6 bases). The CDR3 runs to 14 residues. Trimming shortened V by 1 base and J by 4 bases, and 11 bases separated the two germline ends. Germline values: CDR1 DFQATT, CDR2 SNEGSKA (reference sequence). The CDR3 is CSARVAGQKNIQYF. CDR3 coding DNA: TGCAGTGCTAGAGTGGCGGGGCAGAAAAACATTCAGTACTTC.

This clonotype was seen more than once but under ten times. CDR3 nucleotide sequence: TGTGCCAGCAGTTCCGACATCTTGAACACTGAAGCTTTCTTT. Protein product: CASSSDILNTEAFF. The V call is TRBV2, the J call TRBJ1-1, with no clear D. The CDR3 is 14 amino acids. Germline loops: CDR1 SNHLY, CDR2 FYNNEI. Trimming took 5 bases from V and 0 from J, leaving 10 bases between them.

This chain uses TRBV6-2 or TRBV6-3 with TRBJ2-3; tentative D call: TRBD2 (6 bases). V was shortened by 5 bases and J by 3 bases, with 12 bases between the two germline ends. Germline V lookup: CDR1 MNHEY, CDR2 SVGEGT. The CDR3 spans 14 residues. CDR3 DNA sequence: TGTGCCAGCAGTCCCCACGGGGGAACAGATACGCAGTATTTT. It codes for CASSPHGGTDTQYF.

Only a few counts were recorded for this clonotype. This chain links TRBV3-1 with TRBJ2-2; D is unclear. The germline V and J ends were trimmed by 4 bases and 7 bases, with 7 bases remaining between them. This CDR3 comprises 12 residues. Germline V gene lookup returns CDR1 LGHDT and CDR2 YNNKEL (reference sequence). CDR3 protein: CASSPFFGELFF. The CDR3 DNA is TGTGCCAGCAGCCCCTTCTTCGGGGAGCTGTTTTTT.

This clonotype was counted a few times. CDR3 protein: CASSLVHASSYEQYF. As DNA, the CDR3 is TGCGCCAGCAGCTTGGTACACGCGAGCTCCTACGAGCAGTACTTC. This chain joins TRBV5-1 and TRBJ2-7; D remains unclear. V lost 0 bases to trimming and J lost 0 bases, with 10 bases between them. The CDR3 covers 15 residues. The germline V gene encodes CDR1 SGHRS and CDR2 YFSETQ.